This T cell receptor (beta chain) was recovered during a study of cytomegalovirus exposure and HLA in healthy donors. Study results and caveats: In terms of immune exposure information, only CMV serostatus was available. A later analysis found most CMV-associated TCR beta chains apparently HLA-restricted. Follow-up analysis later connected one missense variant in DCLRE1C with trimming of TCR beta V- and J-genes.

As regards this clone: As yet, its antigen is unknown.

There are 15 residues in the CDR3. The V segment lost 1 base and the J segment 1 base; nucleotides outside the gene matches: 5. Germline CDR1 reads SGHRS; CDR2 reads YFSETQ. Use of 60 Vbeta and 13 Jbeta primers characterized the PCR. Sequenced by immunoSEQ multiplex PCR; TCRdb stores in-frame clones only, minus some. Found here are under 200,000 clones, roughly 71% of them singletons; the top ten hold over 1.2%. The chain recombines TRBV5-1 with TRBJ2-7, with TRBD1 matching over 7 bases. Input material: PBMCs. This TCR was recovered from a girl between 10 and 17 years old in good health and CMV-seronegative. The CDR3 spells CASSLNRDSSYEQYF. In nucleotides, the CDR3 is TGCGCCAGCAGCTTGAATCGGGACAGTTCCTACGAGCAGTACTTC.